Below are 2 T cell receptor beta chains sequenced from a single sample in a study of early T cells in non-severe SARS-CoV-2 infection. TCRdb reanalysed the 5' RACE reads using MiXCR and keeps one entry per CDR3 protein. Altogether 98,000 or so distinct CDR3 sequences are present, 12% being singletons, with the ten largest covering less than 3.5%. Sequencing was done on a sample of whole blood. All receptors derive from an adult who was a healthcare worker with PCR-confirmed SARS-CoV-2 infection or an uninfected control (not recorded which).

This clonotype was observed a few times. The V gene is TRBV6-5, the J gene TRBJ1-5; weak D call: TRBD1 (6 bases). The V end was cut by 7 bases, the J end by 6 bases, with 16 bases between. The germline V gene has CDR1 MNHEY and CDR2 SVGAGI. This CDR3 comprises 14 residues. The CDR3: CASKGQKGGQPQHF. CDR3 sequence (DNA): TGTGCCAGCAAGGGGCAAAAGGGGGGTCAGCCCCAGCATTTT.

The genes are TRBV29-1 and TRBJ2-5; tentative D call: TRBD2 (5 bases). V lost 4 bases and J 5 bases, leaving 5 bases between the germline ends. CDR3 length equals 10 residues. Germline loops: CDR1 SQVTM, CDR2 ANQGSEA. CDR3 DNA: TGCAGCGTTGGGAGGGAGACCCAGTACTTC. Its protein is CSVGRETQYF.